Below, 8 T cell receptor beta chains from the same sample are listed, as sequenced in a study of T cell clones after liver transplantation. The table came from immunoSEQ multiplex PCR; TCRdb's copy has only in-frame clones and leaves some out. The sample has roughly 56,000 clones, 55% to 75% seen once. Here the sequenced sample was CD4+ T cells from blood, taken approximately 52 months after liver transplant. These receptor sequences come from a human patient who received a liver transplant. The graft donor may have contributed some T cells.

This clone was counted only a few times. The chain couples TRBV27 to TRBJ1-2; 8 nucleotides align to TRBD1. J was trimmed by 6 bases and V by 2 bases; bases with no gene match: 8. This CDR3 spans 15 amino acids. Germline V gene data show CDR1 as MNHEY and CDR2 as SMNVEV (reference sequence). CDR3 nucleotides: TGTGCCAGCAGTTTACGGGGACAGGAGAGGAATGGCTACACCTTC. Translation: CASSLRGQERNGYTF.

The chain recombines TRBV18 with TRBJ2-7; either TRBD1 or TRBD2 may fit D (5 bases each). This CDR3 spans 14 amino acids. Germline V lookup: CDR1 KGHSH, CDR2 LQKENI. Trimming stripped 5 bases from V and 0 bases from J, with 11 bases between. CDR3 nucleotide sequence: TGTGCCAGCTCATTCGGGACGGCCTCCTACGAGCAGTACTTC. Translated, it gives CASSFGTASYEQYF.

This clone was counted a single time. The rearrangement links TRBV5-1 to TRBJ1-4; D gene uncertain. The CDR3 length is 17 residues. V lost 2 bases and J 8 bases, leaving 22 bases between the germline ends. Germline CDR1 SGHRS, CDR2 YFSETQ. The CDR3 sequence is CASSFGVTQSSYEKLFF. The CDR3 DNA reads as TGCGCCAGCAGCTTCGGGGTTACCCAATCTTCGTACGAAAAACTGTTTTTT.

Only one count was recorded for this clone. The rearrangement links TRBV7-9 to TRBJ1-3; 9 positions agree with TRBD1. Germline V gives CDR1 SEHNR, CDR2 FQNEAQ (reference sequence). The CDR3 length is 17 residues. V shed 7 bases and J 2 bases; nucleotides not matched to a gene: 12. The CDR3 is CASKNTGTGYAGNTIYF. The CDR3 DNA follows: TGTGCCAGCAAGAATACCGGGACAGGGTACGCTGGAAACACCATATATTTT.

The V call is TRBV4-1, the J call TRBJ1-3; unclear D gene. This CDR3 has 16 amino acids. V was shortened by 3 bases and J by 0 bases, with 12 bases between the two germline ends. Germline V gives CDR1 MGHRA, CDR2 YSYEKL. The CDR3 loop is CASSHDPGPSGNTIYF. In DNA form, the CDR3 reads TGCGCCAGCAGCCATGACCCAGGCCCCTCTGGAAACACCATATATTTT.

This clone is labeled medium-sized. This rearrangement joins TRBV7-2 to TRBJ1-1; perhaps TRBD1 as D (5 bases). The CDR3 runs 14 residues. V lost 8 bases and J 0 bases, leaving 13 bases between the germline ends. Germline CDR1 reads SGHTA; CDR2 reads FQGNSA. CDR3 residues: CASSRGTMNTEAFF. The CDR3 DNA reads as TGTGCCAGCTCGCGGGGCACAATGAACACTGAAGCTTTCTTT.

V usage is TRBV14 and J usage is TRBJ2-1; 7 bases agree with TRBD1. Germline trimming cut 2 bases from V and 0 bases from J; bases unmatched to any gene: 10. The CDR3 length is 18 residues. In germline, CDR1 is SGHDN, CDR2 FVKESK. CDR3 bases: TGTGCCAGCAGCCAATATTTCGGACAGGCCCGCTCCTACAATGAGCAGTTCTTC. Its protein is CASSQYFGQARSYNEQFF.

The CDR3 is CAWSKDRVSYEQYF. In DNA form, the CDR3 reads TGTGCCTGGAGTAAAGACAGGGTCTCCTACGAGCAGTACTTC. The chain employs TRBV30 and TRBJ2-7; 7 bases align to TRBD1. The CDR3 runs 14 residues. V dropped 2 bases and J dropped 0; count of bases not matched to a gene: 4. The V gene's germline CDR1 is GTSNPN and CDR2 SVGIG (reference sequence).